This T cell receptor (beta chain) was obtained from a study of early T cells in non-severe SARS-CoV-2 infection. Study-wide context: RNA in bulk from unsorted whole blood was sequenced, and chains were unpaired. Study-level findings and limits: Matches to VDJdb favored anti-spike CD8 responses and missed private and CD4 specificities.

Many counts were recorded for this clonotype. Its antigen is not known. In germline, CDR1 is SGHNT, CDR2 YYREEE (reference sequence). CDR3 length: 16 amino acids. V was pared by 0 bases and J by 0 bases, with 3 bases of the junction left unmatched. Researchers attached unique molecular identifiers to individual cDNA molecules. From the 5' RACE reads, TCRdb called clonotypes with MiXCR, one entry per CDR3 protein. The table records tens of thousands of distinct CDR3 sequences, about an eighth of them present only once. V is TRBV5-4 and J is TRBJ2-3, with 8 bases fitting TRBD2. This TCR was sampled from an adult who was a healthcare worker with PCR-confirmed SARS-CoV-2 infection or an uninfected control (not recorded which). Sequenced material: whole blood. The CDR3 here is CASSLGAGGSTDTQYF. For the CDR3, the DNA is TGTGCCAGCAGCTTGGGGGCGGGGGGAAGCACAGATACGCAGTATTTT.